Listed below are T cell receptor beta chains from one sample, sequenced in a study of CD8 T cells in ankylosing spondylitis. In TCRdb, the 5' RACE reads were re-called with MiXCR into one record per CDR3 protein. The repertoire holds 750,000 to 850,000 distinct CDR3 sequences, with around 11% as singletons. The material sequenced was blood, either unsorted or a sorted T cell fraction (not recorded which). Receptor source: a male donor with ankylosing spondylitis. Each CDR3 is given with its conserved first and last residue. Each record gives: D gene, V gene, clone size, J gene, CDR3 DNA, CDR3 protein. D genes are given only for firm matches. Not every row has a clone size; where given, it reads once, few, many or a size class.

>TRBD1|TRBV28|-|TRBJ1-1
TGTGCCAGCCTTTCTTACGGCAGGGGGACTGAAGCTTTCTTT
CASLSYGRGTEAFF
>-|TRBV20-1|few|TRBJ2-4
TGCAGTGCCAGATCCCGGGGGGCCCAGCAAAACATTCAGTACTTC
CSARSRGAQQNIQYF
>-|TRBV7-2|-|TRBJ2-5
TGTGCCAGCAGCCCGCTCCAGGGAAGTTCGGCCAAAGAGACCCAGTACTTC
CASSPLQGSSAKETQYF
>TRBD2|TRBV3-1|-|TRBJ2-1
TGTGCCAGCAGTCGCCTAGCGGTCAATGAGCAGTTCTTC
CASSRLAVNEQFF
>TRBD2|TRBV7-2|-|TRBJ2-5
TGTGCCAGCAGCCCCCAACCGGGACTACAAGGCGAGACCCAGTACTTC
CASSPQPGLQGETQYF
>TRBD2|TRBV6-1|-|TRBJ2-3
TGTGCCAGCAGTAGACTAGCGGCGGATACGCAGTATTTT
CASSRLAADTQYF
>-|TRBV20-1|few|TRBJ1-5
TGCAGTGCTCACACGACGAATAATAATCAGCCCCAGCATTTT
CSAHTTNNNQPQHF
>-|TRBV12-3/TRBV12-4|few|TRBJ2-7
TGTGCCAGCAGTTTATGGGGAGCCCATACCTACGAGCAGTACTTC
CASSLWGAHTYEQYF
>TRBD2|TRBV4-3|-|TRBJ2-3
TGCGCCAGCAGCCAACGACTAGCGGGCCTACGGGGAGATACGCAGTATTTT
CASSQRLAGLRGDTQYF
>-|TRBV7-8|few|TRBJ2-3
TGTGCCAGCAGCTTAGCGTCAAGGCGTGGCACAGATACGCAGTATTTT
CASSLASRRGTDTQYF
>-|TRBV29-1|many|TRBJ2-5
TGCAGCGTTGAACGCGGGGGCGGGGAGACCCAGTACTTC
CSVERGGGETQYF
>TRBD1|TRBV6-6|once|TRBJ1-2
TGTGCCAGCAGGCAGGGAGGGGGCAGAGGCTACACCTTC
CASRQGGGRGYTF
>-|TRBV5-1|-|TRBJ2-5
TGCGCCAGCAGCTTCATAGGGAGCCAAGAGACCCAGTACTTC
CASSFIGSQETQYF
>-|TRBV5-1|-|TRBJ2-3
TGCGCCAGCAGCCCGGGACATGGCGGGGGAACAGATACGCAGTATTTT
CASSPGHGGGTDTQYF
>-|TRBV7-6|-|TRBJ2-7
TGTGCCAGCAGCTTAGCGGGGGCAGGGTCCGAGCAGTACTTC
CASSLAGAGSEQYF
>-|TRBV20-1|few|TRBJ2-1
TGCAGTGCTAGAGATTGGAGGCGGTCAGAAGTAGAGGATGAGCAGTTCTTC
CSARDWRRSEVEDEQFF
>-|TRBV5-1|few|TRBJ1-1
TGCGCCAGCACCCAGGAGGGTGGCACTGAAGCTTTCTTT
CASTQEGGTEAFF
>-|TRBV7-2|many|TRBJ1-2
TGTGCCAGCAGCTTAAGGAGGGGATCGGGCTATGGCTACACCTTC
CASSLRRGSGYGYTF
>-|TRBV6-5|many|TRBJ1-5
TGTGCCAGCAGTTATATGGAGGCATCTCTCAACAATCAGCCCCAGCATTTT
CASSYMEASLNNQPQHF
>-|TRBV19|few|TRBJ2-1
TGTGCCAGTAGTAATCGACTGGACCACTACAATGAGCAGTTCTTC
CASSNRLDHYNEQFF
>TRBD1|TRBV7-9|many|TRBJ1-2
TGTGCCAGCAGCCCCAGGGGGGGCGGCTACACCTTC
CASSPRGGGYTF
>-|TRBV18|-|TRBJ2-7
TGTGCCAGCTCACCACTCCCAAGGGGGGCTAACGAGCAGTACTTC
CASSPLPRGANEQYF
>TRBD2|TRBV5-6|-|TRBJ2-7
TGTGCCAGCAGCCGGACTAGCCTCAGCTCCTACGAGCAGTACTTC
CASSRTSLSSYEQYF
>TRBD1|TRBV20-1|few|TRBJ1-2
TGCAGTGCTAGAGATGGTACAGGGGTCTATGGCTACACCTTC
CSARDGTGVYGYTF
>TRBD1|TRBV7-2|many|TRBJ1-6
TGTGCCAGCAGCTTACGACAGGGAGGAAGTTCACCCCTCCACTTT
CASSLRQGGSSPLHF
>-|TRBV20-1|-|TRBJ2-5
TGCAGTGCTAGAGCTGTTGGGGGTCAAGAGACCCAGTACTTC
CSARAVGGQETQYF
>-|TRBV7-3|few|TRBJ1-1
TGTGCCAGCAGCTCCGTCCAGGGCACTGAAGCTTTCTTT
CASSSVQGTEAFF
>TRBD1|TRBV6-5|few|TRBJ1-2
TGTGCCAGCAGTTACTCGGGGCACAGGGGGACTGGCTATGGCTACACCTTC
CASSYSGHRGTGYGYTF
>TRBD1|TRBV24-1|few|TRBJ2-2
TGTGCCACCACGGGACAGGGGGCCGGGGAGCTGTTTTTT
CATTGQGAGELFF
>-|TRBV6-1|-|TRBJ2-3
TGTGCCAGCACTATAAGACGGACGGGGCAGTATTTT
CASTIRRTGQYF
>-|TRBV18|few|TRBJ2-6
TGTGCCAGCTCACTCGTACAAGCTGGGGCCAACGTCCTGACTTTC
CASSLVQAGANVLTF
>-|TRBV20-1|few|TRBJ2-2
TGCAGTGCTAGAGATCCCAGGGGGGGCACCGGGGAGCTGTTTTTT
CSARDPRGGTGELFF
>-|TRBV6-5|many|TRBJ2-1
TGTGCCAGCAGTTCGACGACCACCTACACCTACAATGAGCAGTTCTTC
CASSSTTTYTYNEQFF
>TRBD1|TRBV6-5|few|TRBJ2-7
TGTGCCAGCAGTTACTCGTGGACAGGGGCGCAGTACTTC
CASSYSWTGAQYF
>-|TRBV20-1|many|TRBJ2-5
TGCAGTGCCCCGCGTCGAATAGCTGGAGAGACCCAGTACTTC
CSAPRRIAGETQYF
>TRBD1|TRBV6-2/TRBV6-3|-|TRBJ2-5
TGTGCCAGCACGAACCGGGACAGCCAAGAGACCCAGTACTTC
CASTNRDSQETQYF
>-|TRBV5-6|-|TRBJ1-1
TGTGCCAGCAGCTTGGAACCGGATGAAGCTTTCTTT
CASSLEPDEAFF
>TRBD2|TRBV29-1|many|TRBJ2-1
TGCAGCGTTGCTAGCGGGGGGCTGAATGAGCAGTTCTTC
CSVASGGLNEQFF
>-|TRBV10-3|few|TRBJ1-2
TGTGCCATCACCCCCGTCGAGGACTATGGCTACACCTTC
CAITPVEDYGYTF
>TRBD2|TRBV20-1|-|TRBJ2-5
TGCACTGTACTTATCAGGGACTATGAGACCCAGTACTTC
CTVLIRDYETQYF
>-|TRBV10-3|-|TRBJ2-7
TGTGCCATCAGTGAAAGGGGGGGGAAAAGCTACGAGCAGTACTTC
CAISERGGKSYEQYF
>-|TRBV10-3|-|TRBJ1-1
TGTGCCATCAGTGAGAACAGCCGAACCATGAACACTGAAGCTTTCTTT
CAISENSRTMNTEAFF
>-|TRBV4-3|few|TRBJ1-4
TGCGCCAGCAGCCCCCGGAAGGGCTTAGAAAAACTGTTTTTT
CASSPRKGLEKLFF
>TRBD2|TRBV24-1|few|TRBJ2-3
TGTGCCACCAGTGACCCGGGACTAGCGGCAGATACGCAGTATTTT
CATSDPGLAADTQYF
>-|TRBV4-3|many|TRBJ2-4
TGCGCCAGCAGCCAATGGGACGAAGCCAAAAACATTCAGTACTTC
CASSQWDEAKNIQYF
>-|TRBV12-3/TRBV12-4|many|TRBJ1-1
TGTGCCAGCAGCTTGAGGGTTGGGAACACTGAAGCTTTCTTT
CASSLRVGNTEAFF